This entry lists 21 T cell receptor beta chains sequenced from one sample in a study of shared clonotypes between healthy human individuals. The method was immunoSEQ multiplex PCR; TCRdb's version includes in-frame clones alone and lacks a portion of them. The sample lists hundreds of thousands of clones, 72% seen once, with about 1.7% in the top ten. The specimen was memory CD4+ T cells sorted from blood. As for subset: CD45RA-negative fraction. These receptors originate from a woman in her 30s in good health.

CDR3 bases: TGTGCCAGTTCCTCATGGACTGAAGCTTTCTTT. Amino acid sequence: CASSSWTEAFF. This chain uses TRBV19 with TRBJ1-1; D unresolved. Trimming took 8 bases from V and 5 from J, leaving 9 bases between them. Germline values: CDR1 LNHDA, CDR2 SQIVND (reference sequence). The CDR3 length is 11 residues. Supplemented by reference TRBV19 and TRBJ1-1, the full variable domain reads DGGITQSPKYLFRKEGQNVTLSCEQNLNHDAMYWYRQDPGQGLRLIYYSQIVNDFQKGDIAEGYSVSREKKESFPLTVTSAQKNPTAFYLCASSSWTEAFFGQGTRLTVV.

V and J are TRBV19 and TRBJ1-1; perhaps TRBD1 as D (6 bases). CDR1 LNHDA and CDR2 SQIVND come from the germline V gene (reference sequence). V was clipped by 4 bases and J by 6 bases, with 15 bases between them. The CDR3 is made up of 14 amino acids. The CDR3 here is CASSTTGLSPEAFF. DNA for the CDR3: TGTGCCAGTAGTACCACAGGGTTAAGCCCTGAAGCTTTCTTT.

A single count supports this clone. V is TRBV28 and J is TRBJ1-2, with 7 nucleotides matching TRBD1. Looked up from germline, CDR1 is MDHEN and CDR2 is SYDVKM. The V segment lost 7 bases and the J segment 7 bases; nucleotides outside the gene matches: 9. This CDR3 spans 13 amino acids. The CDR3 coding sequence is TGTGCCAGCAAACTAACAGGGGAGGGTGGCTACACCTTC. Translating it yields CASKLTGEGGYTF.

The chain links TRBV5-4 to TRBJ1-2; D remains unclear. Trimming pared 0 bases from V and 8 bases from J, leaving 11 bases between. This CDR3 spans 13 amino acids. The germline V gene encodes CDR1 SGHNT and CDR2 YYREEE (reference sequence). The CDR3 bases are TGTGCCAGCAGCTTGGAGACCGGGCGGGGCTACACCTTC. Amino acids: CASSLETGRGYTF.

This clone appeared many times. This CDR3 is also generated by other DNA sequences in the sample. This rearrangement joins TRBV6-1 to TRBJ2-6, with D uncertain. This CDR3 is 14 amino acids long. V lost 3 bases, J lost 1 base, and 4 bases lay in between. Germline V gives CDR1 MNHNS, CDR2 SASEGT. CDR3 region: CASSEGSGANVLTF. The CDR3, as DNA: TGTGCCAGCAGTGAGGGATCTGGGGCCAACGTCCTGACTTTC.

This CDR3 reads CASSLAGTSGSDEQFF. The CDR3 DNA reads as TGTGCCAGCAGTTTAGCCGGGACTAGCGGGAGCGATGAGCAGTTCTTC. The gene calls are TRBV27 and TRBJ2-1; 14 nucleotides match TRBD2. J lost 8 bases, V lost 2 bases, and 5 bases had no gene match. CDR3 length equals 16 residues. CDR1 is MNHEY and CDR2 is SMNVEV in the germline V gene (reference sequence).

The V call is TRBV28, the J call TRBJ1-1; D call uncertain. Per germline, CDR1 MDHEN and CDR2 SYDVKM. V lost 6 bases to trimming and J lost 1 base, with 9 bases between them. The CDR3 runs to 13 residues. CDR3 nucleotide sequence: TGTGCCAGCAGCCGAGAAAGGAACACTGAAGCTTTCTTT. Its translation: CASSRERNTEAFF. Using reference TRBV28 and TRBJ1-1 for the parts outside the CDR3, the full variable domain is DVKVTQSSRYLVKRTGEKVFLECVQDMDHENMFWYRQDPGLGLRLIYFSYDVKMKEKGDIPEGYSVSREKKERFSLILESASTNQTSMYLCASSRERNTEAFFGQGTRLTVV.

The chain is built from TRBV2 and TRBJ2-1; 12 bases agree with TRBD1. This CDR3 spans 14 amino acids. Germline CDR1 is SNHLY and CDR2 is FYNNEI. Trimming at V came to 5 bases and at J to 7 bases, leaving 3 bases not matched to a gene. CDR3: CASSWDRGRNEQFF. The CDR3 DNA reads TGTGCCAGCAGTTGGGACAGGGGGCGGAATGAGCAGTTCTTC.

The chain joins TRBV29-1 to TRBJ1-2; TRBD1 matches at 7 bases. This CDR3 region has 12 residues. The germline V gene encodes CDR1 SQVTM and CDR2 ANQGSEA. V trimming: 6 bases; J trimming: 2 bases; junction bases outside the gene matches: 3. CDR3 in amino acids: CSVAGQNYGYTF. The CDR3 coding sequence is TGCAGCGTGGCGGGACAGAACTATGGCTACACCTTC.

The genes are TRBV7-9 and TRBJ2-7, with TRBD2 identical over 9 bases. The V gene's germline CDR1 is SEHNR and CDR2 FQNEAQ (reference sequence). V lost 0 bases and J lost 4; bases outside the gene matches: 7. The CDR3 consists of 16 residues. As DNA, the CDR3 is TGTGCCAGCAGCTTAGCTTTAGCGGGAGCTCCGTACGAGCAGTACTTC. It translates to CASSLALAGAPYEQYF.

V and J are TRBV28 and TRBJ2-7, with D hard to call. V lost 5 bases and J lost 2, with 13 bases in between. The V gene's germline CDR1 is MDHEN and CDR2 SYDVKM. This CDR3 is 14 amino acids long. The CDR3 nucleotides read TGTGCCAGCAGTCCTCCGGGTTTTACCTACGAGCAGTACTTC. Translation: CASSPPGFTYEQYF.

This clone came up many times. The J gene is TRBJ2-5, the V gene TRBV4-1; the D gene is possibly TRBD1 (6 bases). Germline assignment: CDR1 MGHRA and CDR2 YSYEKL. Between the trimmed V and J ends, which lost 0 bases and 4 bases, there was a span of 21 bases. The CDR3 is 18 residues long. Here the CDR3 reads CASSQESARPRGIETQYF. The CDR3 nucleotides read TGCGCCAGCAGCCAAGAGTCCGCCAGACCCAGGGGAATAGAGACCCAGTACTTC.

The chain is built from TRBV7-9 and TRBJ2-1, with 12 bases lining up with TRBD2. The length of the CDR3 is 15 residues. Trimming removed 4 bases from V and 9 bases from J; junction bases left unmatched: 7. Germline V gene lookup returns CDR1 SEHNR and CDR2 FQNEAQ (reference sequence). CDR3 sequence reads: CASSYGLAGTGEQFF. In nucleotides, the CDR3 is TGTGCCAGCAGCTATGGACTAGCGGGAACCGGTGAGCAGTTCTTC. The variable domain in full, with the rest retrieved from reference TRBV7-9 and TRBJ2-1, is DTGVSQNPRHKITKRGQNVTFRCDPISEHNRLYWYRQTLGQGPEFLTYFQNEAQLEKSRLLSDRFSAERPKGSFSTLEIQRTEQGDSAMYLCASSYGLAGTGEQFFGPGTRLTVL.

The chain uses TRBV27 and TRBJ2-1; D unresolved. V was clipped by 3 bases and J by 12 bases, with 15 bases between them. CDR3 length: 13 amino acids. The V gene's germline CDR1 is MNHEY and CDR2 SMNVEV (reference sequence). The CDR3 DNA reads TGTGCCAGCAGTTTTTCATTGTCGGTTACGCAGTTCTTC. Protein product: CASSFSLSVTQFF.

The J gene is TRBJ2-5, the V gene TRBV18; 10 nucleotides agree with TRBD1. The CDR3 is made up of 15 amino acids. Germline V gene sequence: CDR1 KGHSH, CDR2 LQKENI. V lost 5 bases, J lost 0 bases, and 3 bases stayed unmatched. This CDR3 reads CASSGTGEYQETQYF. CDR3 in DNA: TGTGCCAGCTCAGGGACAGGGGAGTACCAAGAGACCCAGTACTTC.

CDR3 amino acids: CASSGFAAQDFHEQFF. The DNA for the CDR3 is TGTGCCAGCAGTGGTTTCGCGGCCCAGGATTTCCATGAGCAGTTCTTC. The chain is built from TRBV2 and TRBJ2-1, with D hard to call. V lost 4 bases and J lost 8, with 21 bases in between. CDR3 size: 16 residues. The V gene's germline CDR1 is SNHLY and CDR2 FYNNEI.

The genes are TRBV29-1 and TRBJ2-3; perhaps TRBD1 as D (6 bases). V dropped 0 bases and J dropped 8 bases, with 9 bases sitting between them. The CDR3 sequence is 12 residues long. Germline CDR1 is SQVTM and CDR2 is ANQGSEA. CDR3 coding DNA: TGCAGCGTTGAAGAAAGCAGGGGTACGCAGTATTTT. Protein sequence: CSVEESRGTQYF.

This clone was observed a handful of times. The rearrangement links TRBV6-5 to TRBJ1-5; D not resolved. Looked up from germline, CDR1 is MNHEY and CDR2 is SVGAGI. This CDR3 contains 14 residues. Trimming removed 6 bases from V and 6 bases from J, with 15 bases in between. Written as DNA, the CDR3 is TGTGCCAGCAGCCCCGGATTTCAGAGTCAGCCCCAGCATTTT. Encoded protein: CASSPGFQSQPQHF.

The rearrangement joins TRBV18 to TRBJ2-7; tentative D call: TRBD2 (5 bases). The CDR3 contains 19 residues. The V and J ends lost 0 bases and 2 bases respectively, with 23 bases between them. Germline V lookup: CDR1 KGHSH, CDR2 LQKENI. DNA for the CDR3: TGTGCCAGCTCACCACCCCGTCTAAGAAGCGGCAAAAGGCCCTACGAGCAGTACTTC. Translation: CASSPPRLRSGKRPYEQYF.

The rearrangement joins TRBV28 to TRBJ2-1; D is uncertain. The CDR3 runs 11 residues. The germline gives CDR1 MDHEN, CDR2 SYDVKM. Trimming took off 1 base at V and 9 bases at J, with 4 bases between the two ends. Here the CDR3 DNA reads TGTGCCAGCAGTTTATATGGTGAGCAGTTCTTC. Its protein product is CASSLYGEQFF.

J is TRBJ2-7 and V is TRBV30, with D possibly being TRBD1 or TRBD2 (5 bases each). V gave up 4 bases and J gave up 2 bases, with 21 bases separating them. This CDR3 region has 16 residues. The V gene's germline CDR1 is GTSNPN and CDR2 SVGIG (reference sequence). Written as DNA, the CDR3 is TGTGCCTGGAAACCTAAGCCGGGACCTTCGACCTACGAGCAGTACTTC. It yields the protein CAWKPKPGPSTYEQYF.